This T cell receptor (beta chain) came from a study of early T cells in non-severe SARS-CoV-2 infection. Study information: The study sequenced bulk RNA from unsorted whole blood, with chains unpaired.

In its sample, this clonotype was seen many times. Its antigen is still unknown. Study findings and constraints: Matching against VDJdb likely underestimated virus-specific expansions, favoring anti-spike CD8.

Each CDR3 protein gets one entry after TCRdb re-called the 5' RACE reads with MiXCR. The sample lists fewer than 60,000 distinct CDR3 sequences, about a tenth occurring once. CDR1 is SGHTA and CDR2 is FQGTGA in the germline V gene. J gave up 7 bases and V 5 bases, and 2 bases lay outside the gene matches. This CDR3 region has 13 residues. The source material was whole blood. The J gene is TRBJ2-7, the V gene TRBV7-3; the match to TRBD2 covers 13 bases. The receptor was derived from an adult who was a healthcare worker with PCR-confirmed SARS-CoV-2 infection or an uninfected control (not recorded which). CDR3 region: CASSQGLAGEQYF. CDR3 bases: TGTGCCAGCAGCCAGGGACTAGCGGGAGAGCAGTACTTC.